This record covers a single TCR beta chain. What it binds is not known. This CDR3 has 14 residues. V lost 7 bases, J lost 6 bases, and 19 bases lay in between. The germline CDR1 and CDR2 sequences are MNHEY and SMNVEV (reference sequence). The time point here: blood from clinic visit 5 months post-surgery; TSC patient then seizure free. Sequencing was limited to surgery cases with top T cell transcript signatures in brain tissue. This record comes from a study of brain T cells in children with intractable seizures. Study-wide points: Absence of clones before surgery may stem from lower sequencing depth.

Sequenced by immunoSEQ multiplex PCR; TCRdb stores in-frame clones only, minus some. The sample records about 340,000 clones, roughly 93% being singletons. The rearrangement links TRBV27 to TRBJ2-7; D tentatively fits TRBD1 or TRBD2 (7 bases each). The sequenced sample was peripheral blood, obtained 4 to 6 months after surgery. This clonotype was sampled from a boy in the first two years of life with tuberous sclerosis and intractable seizures. This chain's CDR3 is CASTRDSGNGEQYF. The CDR3 DNA sequence: TGTGCCAGCACTCGGGACAGCGGGAATGGCGAGCAGTACTTC.